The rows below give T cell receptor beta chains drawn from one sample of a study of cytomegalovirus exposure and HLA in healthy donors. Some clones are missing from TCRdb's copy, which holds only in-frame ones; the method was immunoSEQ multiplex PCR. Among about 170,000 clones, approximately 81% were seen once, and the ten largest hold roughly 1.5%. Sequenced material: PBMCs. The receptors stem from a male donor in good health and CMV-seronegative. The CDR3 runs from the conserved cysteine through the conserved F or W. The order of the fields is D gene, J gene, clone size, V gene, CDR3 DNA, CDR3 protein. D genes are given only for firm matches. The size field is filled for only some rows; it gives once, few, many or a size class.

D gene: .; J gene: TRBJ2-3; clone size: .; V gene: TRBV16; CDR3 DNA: TGTGCCAGCAGCCACCCACAAATCACAGATACGCAGTATTTT; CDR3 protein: CASSHPQITDTQYF
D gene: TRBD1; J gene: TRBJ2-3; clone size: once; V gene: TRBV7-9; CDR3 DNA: TGTGCCAGCAACCCTCGGACAGGGCGCGGCACAGATACGCAGTATTTT; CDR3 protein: CASNPRTGRGTDTQYF
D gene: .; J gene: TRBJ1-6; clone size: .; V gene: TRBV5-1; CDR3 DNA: TGCGCCAGCAGCTTGGCCCCGGACTTGGGATACCCCCTCCACTTT; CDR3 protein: CASSLAPDLGYPLHF
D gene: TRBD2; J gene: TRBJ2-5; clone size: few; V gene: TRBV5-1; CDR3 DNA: TGCGCCAGCAGCTACACCGGGACTAGCGGGACAGAGACCCAGTACTTC; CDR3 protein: CASSYTGTSGTETQYF
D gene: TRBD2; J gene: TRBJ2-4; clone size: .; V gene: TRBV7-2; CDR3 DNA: TGTGCCAGCAGTTCCCACGGGGGAGGGAACATTCAGTACTTC; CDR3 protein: CASSSHGGGNIQYF
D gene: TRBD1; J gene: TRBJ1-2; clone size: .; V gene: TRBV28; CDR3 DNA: TGTGCCAGCAGTTTAGGTAGGGGGCTTAATGGCTACACCTTC; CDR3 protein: CASSLGRGLNGYTF
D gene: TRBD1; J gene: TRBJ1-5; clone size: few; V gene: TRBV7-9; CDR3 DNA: TGTGCCAGCAGCCTACACAATAGGACAGGGCGGCAGCCCCAGCATTTT; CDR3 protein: CASSLHNRTGRQPQHF
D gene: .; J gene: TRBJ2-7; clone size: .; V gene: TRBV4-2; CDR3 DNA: TGTGCCAGCAGCCTAAGTACGGTTTCCGAGCAGTACTTC; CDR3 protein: CASSLSTVSEQYF
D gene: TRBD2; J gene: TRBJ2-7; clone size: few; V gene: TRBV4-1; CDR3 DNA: TGCGCCAGCAGCCAAGAGCAGGGAGGGGCCTACGAGCAGTACTTC; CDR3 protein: CASSQEQGGAYEQYF
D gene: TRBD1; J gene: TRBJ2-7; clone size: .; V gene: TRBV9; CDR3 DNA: TGTGCCAGCAGCGTAGGGGGGACAGGTCCTCCCTACGAGCAGTACTTC; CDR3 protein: CASSVGGTGPPYEQYF
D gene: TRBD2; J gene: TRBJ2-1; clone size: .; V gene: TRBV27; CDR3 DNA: TGTGCCAGCAGTTTCTCATCGACTAGCGGGGGGGCCAATGAGCAGTTCTTC; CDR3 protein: CASSFSSTSGGANEQFF
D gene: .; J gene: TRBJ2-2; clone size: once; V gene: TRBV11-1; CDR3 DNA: TGTGCCAGCAGCCATCGACAGGTTAACACCGGGGAGCTGTTTTTT; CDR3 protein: CASSHRQVNTGELFF
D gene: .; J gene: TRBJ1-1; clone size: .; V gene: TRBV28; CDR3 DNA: TGTGCCAGCAGGTCCCCAGGGTACATCACTGAAGCTTTCTTT; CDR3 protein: CASRSPGYITEAFF
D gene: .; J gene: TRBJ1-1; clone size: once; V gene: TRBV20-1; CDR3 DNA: TGCAGTGCCTCAGACAATCGGGAAGCTTTCTTT; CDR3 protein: CSASDNREAFF
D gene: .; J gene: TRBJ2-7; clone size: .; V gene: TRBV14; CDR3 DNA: TGTGCCAGCAGCCTTGCAGGGTTCGACGAGCAGTACTTC; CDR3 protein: CASSLAGFDEQYF
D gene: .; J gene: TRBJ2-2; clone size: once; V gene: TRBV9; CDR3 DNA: TGTGCCAGCAGCCCTAAGTTTGGAGACAGTTGGACCGGGGAGCTGTTTTTT; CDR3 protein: CASSPKFGDSWTGELFF
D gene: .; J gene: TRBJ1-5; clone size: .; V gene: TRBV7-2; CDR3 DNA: TGCGCCAGCAGCTTAGGCTCATCTAGAGGCAATCAGCCCCAGCATTTT; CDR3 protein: CASSLGSSRGNQPQHF
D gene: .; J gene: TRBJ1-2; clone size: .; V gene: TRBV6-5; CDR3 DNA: TGTGCCAGCAGTTACTCGATGATCGGACAGCCCTATGGCTACACCTTC; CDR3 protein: CASSYSMIGQPYGYTF
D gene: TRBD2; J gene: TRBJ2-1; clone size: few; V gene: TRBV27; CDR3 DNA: TGTGCCAGCAGTTTATCTCCTAGCGGGATCAACAATGAGCAGTTCTTC; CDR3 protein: CASSLSPSGINNEQFF
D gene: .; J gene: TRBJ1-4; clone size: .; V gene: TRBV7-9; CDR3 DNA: TGTTCCAGCAGACCTGGAACTGGCGGAGAAAAACTGTTTTTT; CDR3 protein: CSSRPGTGGEKLFF
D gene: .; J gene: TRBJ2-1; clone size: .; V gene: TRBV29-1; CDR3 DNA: TGCAGCGTTGCACCCTGGGGGGGCCCAAACAATGAGCAGTTCTTC; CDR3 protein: CSVAPWGGPNNEQFF
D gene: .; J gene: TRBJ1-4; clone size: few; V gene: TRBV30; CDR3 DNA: TGTGCCTGGAGTGTAGGGAGGGTGGGTGAAAAACTGTTTTTT; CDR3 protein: CAWSVGRVGEKLFF
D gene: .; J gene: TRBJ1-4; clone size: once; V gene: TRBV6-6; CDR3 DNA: TGTGCCAGCAGTCCGACAGTAACTAATGAAAAACTGTTTTTT; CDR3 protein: CASSPTVTNEKLFF
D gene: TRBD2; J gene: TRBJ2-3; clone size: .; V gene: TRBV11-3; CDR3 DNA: TGTGCCAGCAGCTTAGATCATACTAGCGTAGGCACAGATACGCAGTATTTT; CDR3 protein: CASSLDHTSVGTDTQYF
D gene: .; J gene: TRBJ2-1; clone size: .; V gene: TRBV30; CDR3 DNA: TGTGCCTGGCGACCTAGGGGCAATGAGCAGTTCTTC; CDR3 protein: CAWRPRGNEQFF
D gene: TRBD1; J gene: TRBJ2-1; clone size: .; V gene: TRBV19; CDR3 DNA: TGTGCCAGTAGTATATCTCAGGACAGGGCGGTGTTCTTC; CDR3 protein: CASSISQDRAVFF
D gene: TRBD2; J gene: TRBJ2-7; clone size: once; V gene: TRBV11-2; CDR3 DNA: TGTGCCAGCAGCCCAATTGCGGGGGGCTCCTACGAGCAGTACTTC; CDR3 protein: CASSPIAGGSYEQYF
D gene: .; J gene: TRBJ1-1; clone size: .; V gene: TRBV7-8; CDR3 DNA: TGTGCCAGCAGCCGACACCTTGAAGCTTTCTTT; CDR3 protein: CASSRHLEAFF
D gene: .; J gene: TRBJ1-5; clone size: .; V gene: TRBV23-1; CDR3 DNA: TGCGCCAGCAGTCAAGAGGGCTTGGGTCCCAATCAGCCCCAGCATTTT; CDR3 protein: CASSQEGLGPNQPQHF
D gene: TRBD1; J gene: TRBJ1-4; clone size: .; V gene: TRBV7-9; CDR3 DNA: TGTGCCAGCAGCTTAGAGGACAGGCTGCTTAATGAAAAACTGTTTTTT; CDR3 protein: CASSLEDRLLNEKLFF
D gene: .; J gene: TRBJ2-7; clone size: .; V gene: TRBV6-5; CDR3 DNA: TGTGCCAGCAGTTACTCTCCAGGGGCCAACGAGCAGTACTTC; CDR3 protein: CASSYSPGANEQYF
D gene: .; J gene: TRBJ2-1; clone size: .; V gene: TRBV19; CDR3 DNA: TGTGCCAGTAGTATCTTGACAGCTAGCTCCTACAATGAGCAGTTCTTC; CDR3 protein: CASSILTASSYNEQFF
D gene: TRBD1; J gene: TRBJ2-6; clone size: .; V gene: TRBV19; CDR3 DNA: TGTGCCAGTAGCGGGACAGGGGCTGGGGCCAACGTCCTGACTTTC; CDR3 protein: CASSGTGAGANVLTF
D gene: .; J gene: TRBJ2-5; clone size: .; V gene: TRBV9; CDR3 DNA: TGTGCCAGCAGCGTAGATGTAGACCGCCCAGGGGAGACCCAGTACTTC; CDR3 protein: CASSVDVDRPGETQYF
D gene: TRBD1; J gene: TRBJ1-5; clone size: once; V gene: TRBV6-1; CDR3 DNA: TGTGCCAGCAGGGAACAGGGGAATCAGCCCCAGCATTTT; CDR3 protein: CASREQGNQPQHF
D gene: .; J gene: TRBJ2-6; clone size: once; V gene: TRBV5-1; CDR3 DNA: TGCGCCAGCAGCTTGAATACTGGGGCCAACGTCCTGACTTTC; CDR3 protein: CASSLNTGANVLTF
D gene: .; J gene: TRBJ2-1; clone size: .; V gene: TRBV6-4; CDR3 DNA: TGTGCCAGCAGTGAGGACGCGGCAGGGGCCCACAATGAGCAGTTCTTC; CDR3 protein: CASSEDAAGAHNEQFF
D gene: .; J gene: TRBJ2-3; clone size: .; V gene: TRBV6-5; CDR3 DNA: TGTGCCAGCAGTTACCAGAACACAGATACGCAGTATTTT; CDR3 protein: CASSYQNTDTQYF
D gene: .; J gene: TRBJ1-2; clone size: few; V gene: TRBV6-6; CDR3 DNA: TGTGCCAGCAGTTCGGGGGGGAGCTATGGCTACACCTTC; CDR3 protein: CASSSGGSYGYTF
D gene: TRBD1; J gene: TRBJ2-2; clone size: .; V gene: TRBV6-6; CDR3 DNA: TGTGCCAGCAGTATCACAGGGGGCGCGGGCGGGGAGCTGTTTTTT; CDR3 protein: CASSITGGAGGELFF
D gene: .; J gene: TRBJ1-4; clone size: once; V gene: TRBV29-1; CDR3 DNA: TGCAGCACCACAGGGATGACTAATGAAAAACTGTTTTTT; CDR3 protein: CSTTGMTNEKLFF
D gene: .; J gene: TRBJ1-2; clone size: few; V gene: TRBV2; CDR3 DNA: TGTGCCAGCAACTCGTATGGCTACACCTTC; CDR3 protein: CASNSYGYTF
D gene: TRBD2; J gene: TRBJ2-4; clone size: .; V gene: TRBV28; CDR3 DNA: TGTGCCAGCAGTTTTGAGAGATCAGGACTAGCGGGAACAATCCGAGCCAAAAACATTCAGTACTTC; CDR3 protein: CASSFERSGLAGTIRAKNIQYF
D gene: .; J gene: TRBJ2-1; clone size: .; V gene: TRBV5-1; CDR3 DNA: TGCGCCAGCAGCTTATTCGCGGGGAGCTCCTACAATGAGCAGTTCTTC; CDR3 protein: CASSLFAGSSYNEQFF
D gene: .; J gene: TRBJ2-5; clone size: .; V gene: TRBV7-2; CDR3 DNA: TGTGCCAGCAGCTCCGGACACGGAGAGACCCAGTACTTC; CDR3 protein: CASSSGHGETQYF
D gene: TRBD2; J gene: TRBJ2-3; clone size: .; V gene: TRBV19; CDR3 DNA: TGTGCCAGTAGTTGGGGACTAGCGGGAGGTCGGGGTACAGATACGCAGTATTTT; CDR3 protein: CASSWGLAGGRGTDTQYF
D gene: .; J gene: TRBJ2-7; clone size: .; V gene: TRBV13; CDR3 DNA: TGTGCCAGCAGCATATCTAGCGTTTCAAGCTACGAGCAGTACTTC; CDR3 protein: CASSISSVSSYEQYF
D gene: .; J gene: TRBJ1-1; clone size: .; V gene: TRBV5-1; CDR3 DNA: TGCGCCAGCAGCTTGGCGCAAAATCTACAGGGTATGAACACTGAAGCTTTCTTT; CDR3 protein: CASSLAQNLQGMNTEAFF
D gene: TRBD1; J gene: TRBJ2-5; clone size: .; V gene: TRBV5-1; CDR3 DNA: TGCGCCAGCAGCTCCGGACAGGGGCGCCAAGAGACCCAGTACTTC; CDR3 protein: CASSSGQGRQETQYF
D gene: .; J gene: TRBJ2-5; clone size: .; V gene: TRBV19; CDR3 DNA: TGTGCCAGTAGTAATATGAGGCAAGAGACCCAGTACTTC; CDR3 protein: CASSNMRQETQYF
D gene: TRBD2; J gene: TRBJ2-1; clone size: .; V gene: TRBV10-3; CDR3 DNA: TGTGCCATCAGTGAGGGGCTAGCGGGGGGCAATGAGCAGTTCTTC; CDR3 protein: CAISEGLAGGNEQFF
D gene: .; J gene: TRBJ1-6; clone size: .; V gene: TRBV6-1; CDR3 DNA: TGTGCCAGCAGTGAAGCGCCACAGAAGAATTCACCCCTCCACTTT; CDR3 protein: CASSEAPQKNSPLHF